Below are 28 T cell receptor beta chains sequenced from a single sample in a study of long-term antiretroviral therapy in people with HIV (dated by TCRdb to the early 2020s). The immunoSEQ hsTCRB v3.0 assay was used at survey level resolution for TRB variable region sequencing. Held by TCRdb, this immuneACCESS table contains in-frame sequences only and omits some clones. Under half of the omission traces to an unresolved V gene where checked; the cause of the rest is unknown. The sample yields tens of thousands of clones; roughly 85% were counted once. The ten biggest clones cover approximately 3.6% of the sample. Sequencing used unsorted PBMCs, obtained 0.8 years before starting antiretroviral therapy. These receptors all stem from a man aged 18 to 29 with HIV.

This clone was seen once. This chain links TRBV6-6 with TRBJ2-7; D not resolved. Germline CDR1 reads MNHNY; CDR2 reads SVGAGI (reference sequence). This CDR3 has 13 residues. V was cut by 5 bases and J by 2 bases, with 10 bases left in between. CDR3 in DNA: TGTGCCAGCAGTCGCCAGGAAGCCTACGAGCAGTACTTC. It translates to CASSRQEAYEQYF.

The V gene is TRBV20-1, the J gene TRBJ2-1; tentative D call: TRBD1 (6 bases). In germline, CDR1 is DFQATT, CDR2 SNEGSKA (reference sequence). The CDR3 is made up of 11 amino acids. The V gene lost 6 bases and the J gene lost 12 bases, with 15 bases spanning the gap. The CDR3: CSAADGTSQFF. The CDR3 DNA reads TGCAGTGCAGCGGACGGGACATCGCAGTTCTTC.

The J gene is TRBJ2-3, the V gene TRBV19, with D possibly matching TRBD2 (5 bases). CDR1 LNHDA and CDR2 SQIVND come from the germline V gene (reference sequence). V was trimmed by 3 bases and J by 9 bases, leaving 13 bases between them. This CDR3 spans 13 amino acids. As DNA, the CDR3 is TGTGCCAGTAGTATTCGTTCGGGGATCACGCAGTATTTT. It translates to CASSIRSGITQYF.

V gene TRBV19 combines with J gene TRBJ2-7; 11 bases map to TRBD2. The V segment lost 4 bases and the J segment 3 bases; nucleotides outside the gene matches: 8. CDR1 and CDR2 (germline): LNHDA, SQIVND (reference sequence). The CDR3 runs 16 residues. The CDR3 region is CASSTPTSGTRYEQYF. The DNA of the CDR3 is TGTGCCAGTAGTACTCCGACTAGCGGGACCCGCTACGAGCAGTACTTC.

The CDR3 DNA is TGTGCCAGCAGCGGACGGACTCAAGAGACCCAGTACTTC. Its protein is CASSGRTQETQYF. The chain links TRBV11-1 to TRBJ2-5; weak D call: TRBD2 (5 bases). This CDR3 has 13 residues. V was trimmed by 5 bases and J by 2 bases, leaving 9 bases between them. Germline assignment: CDR1 SGHAT and CDR2 FQDESV (reference sequence).

The chain combines TRBV9 with TRBJ1-1; D unresolved. Germline assignment: CDR1 SGDLS and CDR2 YYNGEE. This CDR3 contains 15 residues. Trimming shortened V by 6 bases and J by 3 bases, and 18 bases separated the two germline ends. DNA of the CDR3: TGTGCCAGCAAGAATCCGACGAACTTGGACACTGAAGCTTTCTTT. Residues: CASKNPTNLDTEAFF.

This rearrangement joins TRBV13 to TRBJ2-4; no firm D call. In germline, CDR1 is PRHDT, CDR2 FYEKMQ (reference sequence). The CDR3 has 12 residues. Trimming took off 2 bases at V and 7 bases at J, with 6 bases between the two ends. This CDR3 is CASSLPDNIQYF. The DNA for the CDR3 is TGTGCCAGCAGCTTACCAGACAACATTCAGTACTTC. Complete variable domain (other parts from reference TRBV13 and TRBJ2-4): AAGVIQSPRHLIKEKRETATLKCYPIPRHDTVYWYQQGPGQDPQFLISFYEKMQSDKGSIPDRFSAQQFSDYHSELNMSSLELGDSALYFCASSLPDNIQYFGAGTRLSVL.

V is TRBV2 and J is TRBJ2-7, with D hard to call. Per the germline V gene, CDR1 is SNHLY and CDR2 is FYNNEI. The CDR3 length is 12 residues. V lost 7 bases and J 7 bases, leaving 14 bases between the germline ends. This chain's CDR3 is CASKPDPREQYF. CDR3 in DNA: TGTGCCAGCAAGCCCGACCCTCGGGAGCAGTACTTC.

This sequence joins TRBV7-3 and TRBJ2-1; D is perhaps TRBD1 or TRBD2 (5 bases each). V dropped 3 bases and J dropped 2 bases, with 11 bases sitting between them. CDR1 is SGHTA, CDR2 FQGTGA, per germline. The CDR3 loop spans 15 amino acids. The chain's CDR3 is CASSFLGGTYNEQFF. CDR3 in DNA: TGTGCCAGCAGCTTCCTTGGGGGTACCTACAATGAGCAGTTCTTC.

This chain links TRBV7-9 with TRBJ1-1, with unresolved D. The CDR3 loop spans 12 amino acids. V lost 1 base to trimming and J lost 5 bases, with 5 bases between them. Germline assignment: CDR1 SEHNR and CDR2 FQNEAQ (reference sequence). This CDR3 reads CASSLVRTEAFF. The DNA of the CDR3 is TGTGCCAGCAGCTTAGTCAGGACTGAAGCTTTCTTT.

The chain has TRBV7-2 and TRBJ1-1; the match to TRBD1 covers 10 bases. Germline lookup yields CDR1 SGHTA and CDR2 FQGNSA. J was trimmed by 2 bases and V by 7 bases; bases with no gene match: 7. CDR3 size: 15 residues. The CDR3 reads CASKWDRGLNTEAFF. Written as DNA, the CDR3 is TGTGCCAGCAAGTGGGACAGGGGTCTTAACACTGAAGCTTTCTTT.

This clone was seen more than once but under ten times. This chain joins TRBV19 and TRBJ1-2, with D unclear. This CDR3 region has 11 residues. Germline V gene lookup returns CDR1 LNHDA and CDR2 SQIVND (reference sequence). V was trimmed by 11 bases and J by 10 bases, leaving 17 bases between them. CDR3 region: CAVKHEGIYTF. The CDR3 nucleotides are TGTGCCGTAAAACATGAGGGAATCTACACCTTC.

This chain joins TRBV11-3 and TRBJ2-1; no firm D call. Germline V gene sequence: CDR1 SGHNT, CDR2 YENEEA. The CDR3 runs 11 residues. The V end was cut by 3 bases, the J end by 7 bases, with 4 bases between. CDR3 residues: CASSLGNEQFF. For the CDR3, the DNA is TGTGCCAGCAGCTTGGGAAATGAGCAGTTCTTC.

This clone is a singleton in its sample. The chain has TRBV11-2 and TRBJ2-7, with 13 positions matching TRBD2. With V trimmed by 6 bases and J by 2 bases, 10 bases remained unmatched. From germline, CDR1 is SGHAT and CDR2 FQNNGV. This CDR3 is 17 amino acids long. Here the CDR3 DNA reads TGTGCCAGCAGTTCTATTCGGACTAGCGGGGGAGCCTACGAGCAGTACTTC. It encodes CASSSIRTSGGAYEQYF.

CDR3 in amino acids: CASSFSGRKSGEQYF. The CDR3 DNA follows: TGTGCCAGCAGCTTTAGCGGGAGAAAGTCGGGGGAGCAGTACTTC. The chain recombines TRBV11-2 with TRBJ2-7; 9 bases are shared with TRBD2. Per germline, CDR1 SGHAT and CDR2 FQNNGV. The ends lost 3 bases at V and 7 bases at J; junction bases unmatched: 10. This CDR3 spans 15 amino acids.

The sample holds a few counts of this clone. The chain uses TRBV11-1 and TRBJ1-6, with D perhaps TRBD1 (6 bases). Trimming took 5 bases from V and 10 from J, leaving 12 bases between them. The CDR3 covers 13 residues. Germline V gives CDR1 SGHAT, CDR2 FQDESV (reference sequence). The CDR3 DNA is TGTGCCAGCAGCCTCAGGGGACTATCACCCCTCCACTTT. Protein: CASSLRGLSPLHF.

This chain's CDR3 is CASSLTLRDRGGETQYF. In DNA, the CDR3 is TGTGCCAGCAGTTTAACACTACGGGACAGGGGGGGGGAGACCCAGTACTTC. The chain joins TRBV27 to TRBJ2-5; TRBD1 aligns across 11 bases. The CDR3 length is 17 residues. Germline assignment: CDR1 MNHEY and CDR2 SMNVEV (reference sequence). J lost 5 bases, V lost 2 bases, and 10 bases had no gene match.

The chain uses TRBV6-5 and TRBJ2-3; TRBD2 is a possible D gene (7 bases). Germline CDR1 is MNHEY and CDR2 is SVGAGI. V lost 8 bases, J lost 6 bases, and 15 bases lay in between. This CDR3 has 13 amino acids. The CDR3 here is CASAGALTDTQYF. The CDR3 DNA reads TGTGCCAGCGCGGGGGCCCTCACGGATACGCAGTATTTT.

This chain connects TRBV14 to TRBJ1-3, with D perhaps TRBD1 (6 bases). CDR1 SGHDN and CDR2 FVKESK come from the germline V gene. V lost 0 bases and J 2 bases, leaving 11 bases between the germline ends. This CDR3 is built from 16 residues. The CDR3 loop reads CASSQETGAAGNTIYF. CDR3 nucleotides: TGTGCCAGCAGCCAAGAGACGGGGGCAGCTGGAAACACCATATATTTT. Full variable domain (remainder filled in from reference TRBV14 and TRBJ1-3): EAGVTQFPSHSVIEKGQTVTLRCDPISGHDNLYWYRRVMGKEIKFLLHFVKESKQDESGMPNNRFLAERTGGTYSTLKVQPAELEDSGVYFCASSQETGAAGNTIYFGEGSWLTVV.

This clone was counted once. V usage is TRBV27 and J usage is TRBJ1-2, with a tentative D call TRBD1 (5 bases). The V end was cut by 7 bases, the J end by 5 bases, with 11 bases between. This CDR3 comprises 12 residues. From germline, CDR1 is MNHEY and CDR2 SMNVEV (reference sequence). CDR3 sequence reads: CASKGPAYGYTF. The CDR3, as DNA: TGTGCCAGCAAGGGACCCGCATATGGCTACACCTTC.

For the CDR3, the DNA is TGTGCCAGCAGTTATGTCTCTCCGTGGGACACTGAAGCTTTCTTT. It yields the protein CASSYVSPWDTEAFF. The chain carries TRBV6-6 and TRBJ1-1, with D hard to call. Trimming removed 3 bases at V and 3 bases at J, with 14 bases between. Germline loops: CDR1 MNHNY, CDR2 SVGAGI (reference sequence). This CDR3 has 15 amino acids.

The chain is built from TRBV5-6 and TRBJ2-1; 8 bases map to TRBD1. V trimming: 6 bases; J trimming: 14 bases; junction bases outside the gene matches: 13. The CDR3 loop spans 13 amino acids. In germline, CDR1 is SGHDT, CDR2 YYEEEE. The CDR3 region is CASTQRSRTGKFF. CDR3 DNA sequence: TGTGCCAGCACCCAAAGGAGTCGGACAGGGAAGTTCTTC.

The rearrangement uses TRBV29-1 and TRBJ1-1; unclear D gene. Germline CDR1 is SQVTM and CDR2 is ANQGSEA. Trimming removed 4 bases at V and 0 bases at J, with 9 bases between. The CDR3 has 13 residues. The CDR3 loop reads CSVVVGMNTEAFF. In nucleotides, the CDR3 is TGCAGCGTTGTGGTCGGGATGAACACTGAAGCTTTCTTT.

The CDR3 nucleotides read TGTGCCAGCAGTCCCCCGGGGATGGGTATTAATCAGCCCCAGCATTTT. Residues: CASSPPGMGINQPQHF. The chain is built from TRBV2 and TRBJ1-5; D remains unclear. From germline, CDR1 is SNHLY and CDR2 FYNNEI. This CDR3 comprises 16 residues. The germline V and J ends were trimmed by 5 bases and 4 bases, with 18 bases remaining between them.

The V and J genes are TRBV6-5 and TRBJ2-7, with D tentatively TRBD1 (5 bases). The CDR3 contains 11 residues. V dropped 8 bases and J dropped 3 bases, with 8 bases sitting between them. Germline CDR1 MNHEY, CDR2 SVGAGI. CDR3 amino acids: CASDQGYEQYF. Here the CDR3 DNA reads TGTGCCAGCGATCAGGGCTACGAGCAGTACTTC.

This rearrangement joins TRBV9 to TRBJ2-3; either TRBD1 or TRBD2 may fit D (5 bases each). V dropped 7 bases and J dropped 6 bases, with 21 bases sitting between them. Looked up from germline, CDR1 is SGDLS and CDR2 is YYNGEE. The CDR3 has 15 amino acids. The CDR3 protein is CASSRWGSVRDTQYF. CDR3 bases: TGTGCCAGCTCTCGATGGGGGTCTGTGAGGGATACGCAGTATTTT.

This chain joins TRBV2 and TRBJ2-5; no firm D call. CDR3 length: 14 residues. The germline gives CDR1 SNHLY, CDR2 FYNNEI. V was shortened by 2 bases and J by 3 bases, with 10 bases between the two germline ends. The CDR3 here is CASSENSWKETQYF. As DNA, the CDR3 is TGTGCCAGCAGTGAAAACAGTTGGAAAGAGACCCAGTACTTC.

In DNA form, the CDR3 reads TGTGCCAGCAGCCAACTACTCAGCGGGCGCAATGAGCAGTTCTTC. Translated: CASSQLLSGRNEQFF. V is TRBV13 and J is TRBJ2-1; maybe TRBD2 (6 bases). Germline V gene data show CDR1 as PRHDT and CDR2 as FYEKMQ (reference sequence). The CDR3 is 15 amino acids. Trimming stripped 5 bases from V and 6 bases from J, with 17 bases between. Full variable domain (rest looked up from reference TRBV13 and TRBJ2-1): AAGVIQSPRHLIKEKRETATLKCYPIPRHDTVYWYQQGPGQDPQFLISFYEKMQSDKGSIPDRFSAQQFSDYHSELNMSSLELGDSALYFCASSQLLSGRNEQFFGPGTRLTVL.